The sample holds one count of the clone carrying this TCR beta chain. Its antigen remains unknown. The V gene lost 3 bases and the J gene lost 8 bases, with 21 bases spanning the gap. The CDR3 extends over 16 amino acids. Germline V gives CDR1 SGHRS, CDR2 YFSETQ. The assay was immunoSEQ multiplex PCR, and TCRdb's table has in-frame clones only and misses some. The sample records approximately 300,000 clones, about nine tenths being singletons. The data derive from a study of cytomegalovirus exposure and HLA in healthy donors. General observations from the study: According to the study, roughly 180 TCR beta chains were cytomegalovirus-associated. Per published reports, the classifier diagnosed cytomegalovirus status with high specificity and sensitivity.

The sequence came from a woman aged 18-29 years in good health and CMV-seronegative. Sequencing was carried out using PBMCs. V usage is TRBV5-1 and J usage is TRBJ1-5; tentative D call: TRBD1 (5 bases). The CDR3 is CASSSPFLEGVEPQHF. The CDR3 region has the DNA TGCGCCAGCAGCTCCCCCTTTTTGGAAGGGGTAGAGCCCCAGCATTTT. The whole variable domain, filled in from reference TRBV5-1 and TRBJ1-5, reads KAGVTQTPRYLIKTRGQQVTLSCSPISGHRSVSWYQQTPGQGLQFLFEYFSETQRNKGNFPGRFSGRQFSNSRSEMNVSTLELGDSALYLCASSSPFLEGVEPQHFGDGTRLSIL.